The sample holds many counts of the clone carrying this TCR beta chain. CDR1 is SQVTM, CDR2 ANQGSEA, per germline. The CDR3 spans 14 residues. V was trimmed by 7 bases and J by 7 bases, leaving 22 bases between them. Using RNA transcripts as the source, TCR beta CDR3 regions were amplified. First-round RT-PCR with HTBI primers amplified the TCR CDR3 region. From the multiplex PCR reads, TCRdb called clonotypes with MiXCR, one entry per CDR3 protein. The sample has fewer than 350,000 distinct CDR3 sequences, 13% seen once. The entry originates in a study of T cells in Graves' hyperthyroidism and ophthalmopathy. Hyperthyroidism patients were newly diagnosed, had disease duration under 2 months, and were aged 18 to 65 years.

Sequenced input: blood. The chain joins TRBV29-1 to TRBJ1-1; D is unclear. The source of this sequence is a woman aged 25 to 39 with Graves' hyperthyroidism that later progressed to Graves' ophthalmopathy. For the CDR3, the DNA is TGCAGCGCGATCCTCTCGGCCCTGGCGTTTGAAGCTTTCTTT. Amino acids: CSAILSALAFEAFF.